The 8 T cell receptor beta chains in this list originate from one sample, sequenced in a study of control samples from healthy donors and cancer patients. Sequenced by immunoSEQ multiplex PCR; TCRdb stores in-frame clones only, minus some. The sample gives roughly 59,000 clones, about 92% of which show up once; about 1.8% is in the top ten. Sequenced material: PBMCs. The receptor source for this set is a middle-aged man with colorectal cancer.

This clone was observed a single time. CDR3 nucleotide sequence: TGCGCCAGCAGTCCCACTGACAGGGAGATTTTCTACGAGCAGTACTTC. Its translation is CASSPTDREIFYEQYF. The chain couples TRBV23-1 to TRBJ2-7; 7 bases are shared with TRBD1. TRBV23-1 is assigned to the ORF class and has an uncertain function. V lost 4 bases and J lost 3; bases outside the gene matches: 12. The CDR3 runs 16 residues.

This clone showed up just once. V is TRBV5-5 and J is TRBJ1-2, with 12 bases identical to TRBD1. With 1 base clipped from V and 5 bases from J, the junction kept 3 bases outside the gene matches. From germline, CDR1 is SGHKS and CDR2 YYEKEE (reference sequence). The CDR3 is 15 amino acids. This CDR3 is CASSLWDRGQYGYTF. The CDR3 DNA reads TGTGCCAGCAGCTTGTGGGACAGGGGGCAGTATGGCTACACCTTC.

V gene TRBV6-5 combines with J gene TRBJ1-5; TRBD1 might be the D (6 bases). V dropped 6 bases and J dropped 4 bases, with 13 bases sitting between them. Per the germline V gene, CDR1 is MNHEY and CDR2 is SVGAGI. CDR3 length: 14 residues. CDR3 nucleotide sequence: TGTGCCAGCAGCCCCAGGGGTAGGAATCAGCCCCAGCATTTT. It specifies CASSPRGRNQPQHF.

The chain combines TRBV24-1 with TRBJ2-1, with TRBD1 identical over 8 bases. The CDR3 length is 15 residues. Germline lookup yields CDR1 KGHDR and CDR2 SFDVKD. V dropped 4 bases and J dropped 10; count of bases not matched to a gene: 11. The DNA for the CDR3 is TGTGCCACCAGTGACAGGACAGGGCCGTACAGCGAGCAGTTCTTC. Its protein is CATSDRTGPYSEQFF.

This sequence joins TRBV6-1 and TRBJ1-6; no clear D. V was trimmed by 1 base and J by 3 bases, leaving 13 bases between them. This CDR3 spans 17 amino acids. Looked up from germline, CDR1 is MNHNS and CDR2 is SASEGT. CDR3 nucleotide sequence: TGTGCCAGCAGTGAAGTTCACCGAGTGGGCTATAATTCACCCCTCCACTTT. Translating it yields CASSEVHRVGYNSPLHF.

The chain has TRBV5-1 and TRBJ1-2; TRBD1 matches 8 bases. The CDR3 contains 15 residues. Looked up from germline, CDR1 is SGHRS and CDR2 is YFSETQ. The V segment lost 4 bases and the J segment 4 bases; nucleotides outside the gene matches: 9. DNA for the CDR3: TGCGCCAGCAGCGAACCAGGGGGCGTTGGCTATGGCTACACCTTC. Its protein is CASSEPGGVGYGYTF. Using reference TRBV5-1 and TRBJ1-2 for the parts outside the CDR3, the full variable domain is KAGVTQTPRYLIKTRGQQVTLSCSPISGHRSVSWYQQTPGQGLQFLFEYFSETQRNKGNFPGRFSGRQFSNSRSEMNVSTLELGDSALYLCASSEPGGVGYGYTFGSGTRLTVV.

This clone appeared a single time. The chain links TRBV4-2 to TRBJ1-6; D ambiguous. The V end lost 4 bases, the J end lost 8 bases, and 18 bases lay between the germline ends. This CDR3 spans 16 amino acids. Germline V CDR1 and CDR2: LGHNA, YNFKEQ. The CDR3 nucleotides read TGTGCCAGCAGCCCGAATCCGGGTCGTTCGGATTCACCCCTCCACTTT. Translating gives CASSPNPGRSDSPLHF.

This chain links TRBV25-1 with TRBJ1-4, with D perhaps TRBD1 (6 bases). V was cut by 1 base and J by 4 bases, with 10 bases left in between. CDR3 length: 15 residues. Germline V gene data show CDR1 as MGHDK and CDR2 as SYGVNS. The CDR3 here is CASSELTGYNEKLFF. For the CDR3, the DNA is TGTGCCAGCAGTGAATTGACAGGCTATAATGAAAAACTGTTTTTT.